This T cell receptor (beta chain) was found in a study of spatial heterogeneity in lung cancer. Study-wide context: Raw-read counts averaged over ten per unique TCR and UMI combination. Whole-study results and caveats: Resection blood, more than follow-up blood, showed ubiquitous expanded tumor TCRs.

A unique molecular identifier was attached to every TCR cDNA molecule. TCRdb recomputed calls from the 5' RACE reads with MiXCR, one row per CDR3 protein. Seen here are over 85,000 distinct CDR3 sequences, roughly a fifth observed once, and the top ten hold roughly 22%. Germline values: CDR1 KGHDR, CDR2 SFDVKD. The CDR3 covers 17 residues. Trimming pared 4 bases from V and 4 bases from J, leaving 21 bases between. With respect to this clonotype: Its antigen is still unknown.

Time point described: blood at routine non-recurrence follow-up after resection. The authors sequenced whole RNA from tumor, nontumor lung or frozen PBMC without sorting. The input for sequencing was PBMCs, taken at follow-up. The chain carries TRBV24-1 and TRBJ1-1; D is possibly TRBD1 (5 bases). This clonotype originated in a male donor with early-stage non-small cell lung cancer. The CDR3: CATSEQTGPQTGTEAFF. The CDR3 DNA sequence: TGTGCCACCAGTGAACAGACCGGGCCGCAAACAGGCACTGAAGCTTTCTTT.